A selection of T cell receptor beta chains follows, all from one sample in a study of T-cell reconstitution after alpha-beta-depleted transplantation in children. TCRdb used MiXCR to reprocess the PCR reads, holding one entry per CDR3 protein. Seen here are 350,000 to 450,000 distinct CDR3 sequences, about an eighth observed once, and the top ten hold about 4%. The sample was PBMCs, taken from the stem cell graft. The receptors shown here come from a human donor who donated a stem cell graft to a child with Fanconi anemia. Both conserved end residues are part of each CDR3.

j_gene: TRBJ1-5
v_gene: TRBV6-1
CDR3aa: CASRLGQGKDQPQHF

j_gene: TRBJ1-5
v_gene: TRBV6-1
CDR3aa: CASSDGDGVQPQHF

j_gene: TRBJ2-3
v_gene: TRBV18
CDR3aa: CASSPQLRVDTQYF

j_gene: TRBJ2-3
v_gene: TRBV29-1
CDR3aa: CSVEDMYF

j_gene: TRBJ2-7
v_gene: TRBV4-1
CDR3aa: CASSQDDASYEQYF

j_gene: TRBJ2-5
v_gene: TRBV3-1
CDR3aa: CASSQIEETQYF

j_gene: TRBJ1-1
v_gene: TRBV12-3/TRBV12-4
CDR3aa: CTSSLSSEAFF

j_gene: TRBJ2-5
v_gene: TRBV2
CDR3aa: CASSEVGIRETQYF

j_gene: TRBJ2-7
v_gene: TRBV6-1
CDR3aa: CASRVRNRGALEQYF

j_gene: TRBJ1-1
v_gene: TRBV7-9
CDR3aa: CASSLETGPAQKTEAFF

j_gene: TRBJ2-6
v_gene: TRBV12-3/TRBV12-4
CDR3aa: CASSFVMEDSGANVLTF

j_gene: TRBJ1-2
v_gene: TRBV7-2
CDR3aa: CASRAGRSYGYTF

j_gene: TRBJ2-2
v_gene: TRBV7-9
CDR3aa: CASSRQGAQNTGELFF

j_gene: TRBJ1-1
v_gene: TRBV4-2
CDR3aa: CASSQEWVNTEAFF

j_gene: TRBJ2-6
v_gene: TRBV20-1
CDR3aa: CSASVLSGANVLTF

j_gene: TRBJ2-5
v_gene: TRBV12-3/TRBV12-4
CDR3aa: CARPETAMWVAQYF

j_gene: TRBJ2-1
v_gene: TRBV6-8
CDR3aa: CASASGGPDNEQFF

j_gene: TRBJ2-3
v_gene: TRBV19
CDR3aa: CASSIQAHVGDTQYF

j_gene: TRBJ2-6
v_gene: TRBV28
CDR3aa: CASSPELTLSGANVLTF

j_gene: TRBJ2-1
v_gene: TRBV27
CDR3aa: CASSGGTGSQFF

j_gene: TRBJ2-5
v_gene: TRBV18
CDR3aa: CASSPERETQYF

j_gene: TRBJ2-2
v_gene: TRBV25-1
CDR3aa: CASSDYMGLFF

j_gene: TRBJ1-1
v_gene: TRBV7-9
CDR3aa: CASSLARQGLNTEAFF

j_gene: TRBJ1-1
v_gene: TRBV20-1
CDR3aa: CSGQGEAEAFF

j_gene: TRBJ2-2
v_gene: TRBV29-1
CDR3aa: CSVGGRTNTGELFF

j_gene: TRBJ1-5
v_gene: TRBV5-6
CDR3aa: CASSSRRSISSQHF

j_gene: TRBJ2-3
v_gene: TRBV20-1
CDR3aa: CSAAPAIRGGTDTQYF

j_gene: TRBJ1-5
v_gene: TRBV24-1
CDR3aa: CATSERSNQPQHF

j_gene: TRBJ1-5
v_gene: TRBV28
CDR3aa: CASSLSGVNQPQHF

j_gene: TRBJ2-3
v_gene: TRBV10-3
CDR3aa: CAISDPGGTSTDTQYF

j_gene: TRBJ1-6
v_gene: TRBV2
CDR3aa: CASSRSRNNSPLHF

j_gene: TRBJ1-1
v_gene: TRBV7-2
CDR3aa: CASSLLSQGGTEAFF

j_gene: TRBJ1-2
v_gene: TRBV14
CDR3aa: CASSDWGHLTGYTF

j_gene: TRBJ1-5
v_gene: TRBV6-1
CDR3aa: CASRDRGGASNQPQHF

j_gene: TRBJ1-2
v_gene: TRBV12-3/TRBV12-4
CDR3aa: CASSLAGPNYGYTF

j_gene: TRBJ1-1
v_gene: TRBV3-1
CDR3aa: CASSQWGVNTEAFF

j_gene: TRBJ1-1
v_gene: TRBV12-3/TRBV12-4
CDR3aa: CASHASVGSEAFF

j_gene: TRBJ2-5
v_gene: TRBV19
CDR3aa: CASSIALAGAPLQETQYF

j_gene: TRBJ2-1
v_gene: TRBV6-2/TRBV6-3
CDR3aa: CASGRGGQQFF

j_gene: TRBJ1-5
v_gene: TRBV5-6
CDR3aa: CASSLSSRGNQPQHF

j_gene: TRBJ1-1
v_gene: TRBV18
CDR3aa: CASSKGRGDTEAFF

j_gene: TRBJ2-7
v_gene: TRBV5-6
CDR3aa: CASSLNSLYEQYF

j_gene: TRBJ1-2
v_gene: TRBV10-3
CDR3aa: CAISEDRPVGYTF

j_gene: TRBJ1-5
v_gene: TRBV27
CDR3aa: CASSLSAGQPQHF

j_gene: TRBJ1-1
v_gene: TRBV5-5
CDR3aa: CASSLEASGVGTEAFF

j_gene: TRBJ1-2
v_gene: TRBV6-5
CDR3aa: CASSRQGNGYTF

j_gene: TRBJ2-1
v_gene: TRBV20-1
CDR3aa: CSASQPGLKSYNEQFF

j_gene: TRBJ1-5
v_gene: TRBV4-3
CDR3aa: CASSQDPYQPQHF

j_gene: TRBJ1-5
v_gene: TRBV7-6
CDR3aa: CASSLGQRNQPQHF

j_gene: TRBJ1-2
v_gene: TRBV5-6
CDR3aa: CASSFSPRGGNGYTF

j_gene: TRBJ2-2
v_gene: TRBV18
CDR3aa: CASSPFGSTNTGELFF

j_gene: TRBJ1-1
v_gene: TRBV11-2
CDR3aa: CASSLEGADTEAFF

j_gene: TRBJ2-7
v_gene: TRBV6-6
CDR3aa: CASTFKRGREQYF

j_gene: TRBJ1-5
v_gene: TRBV10-3
CDR3aa: CAISERDSKGDLSNQPQHF

j_gene: TRBJ2-1
v_gene: TRBV7-8
CDR3aa: CASSLAAWNEQFF

j_gene: TRBJ1-2
v_gene: TRBV6-1
CDR3aa: CASSEANSNYGYTF

j_gene: TRBJ1-1
v_gene: TRBV5-1
CDR3aa: CASSYQTNTEAFF